The present T cell receptor beta chain was sequenced within a study of cytomegalovirus exposure and HLA in healthy donors. Background on the study: Membership in the Caucasian-associated ancestry cluster was found for about four fifths of roughly 400 genotyped donors.

Use of 60 Vbeta and 13 Jbeta primers characterized the PCR. Profiled with immunoSEQ multiplex PCR; TCRdb holds only in-frame clones, not every one. The sample consists of around 95,000 clones, about four fifths of them appearing once. The sample holds a few counts of this clone. Antigen: not known. V lost 2 bases and J 1 base, leaving 11 bases between the germline ends. This CDR3 spans 15 amino acids. Germline V gene sequence: CDR1 MNHNS, CDR2 SASEGT. General study points: An analysis done earlier found most TCR beta V segments productive about 90% or about 30% of the time. Reported results showed that the classifier diagnosed cytomegalovirus status with high specificity and sensitivity. With further analysis later on, most CMV-associated TCR beta chains appeared HLA-restricted.

This clonotype originated in a man aged 30 to 39 in good health and CMV-seropositive. Sequencing input: PBMCs. The chain employs TRBV6-1 and TRBJ2-5; perhaps TRBD2 as D (5 bases). CDR3: CASSESGIAQETQYF. As DNA, the CDR3 is TGTGCCAGCAGTGAATCGGGAATCGCCCAAGAGACCCAGTACTTC.